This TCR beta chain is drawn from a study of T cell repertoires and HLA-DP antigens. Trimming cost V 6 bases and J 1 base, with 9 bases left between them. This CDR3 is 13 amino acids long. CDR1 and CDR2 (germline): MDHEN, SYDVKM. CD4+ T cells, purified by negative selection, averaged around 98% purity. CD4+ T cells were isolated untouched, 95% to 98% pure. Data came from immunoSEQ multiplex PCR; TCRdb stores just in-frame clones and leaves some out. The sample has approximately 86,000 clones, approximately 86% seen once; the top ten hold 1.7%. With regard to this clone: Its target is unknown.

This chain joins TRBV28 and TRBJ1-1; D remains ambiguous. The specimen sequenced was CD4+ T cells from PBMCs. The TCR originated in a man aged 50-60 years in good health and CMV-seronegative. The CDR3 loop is CASSIPGNTEAFF. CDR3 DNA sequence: TGTGCCAGCAGCATCCCGGGGAACACTGAAGCTTTCTTT.